These 15 T cell receptor beta chains were sequenced from one sample in a study of CD8 T cells in Susac syndrome. Random-hexamer reverse transcription was applied to about 0.45 to 1 ug RNA. MiXCR, applied by TCRdb to the immunoSEQ multiplex PCR reads, yields one record per CDR3 protein. The sample lists 70,000 to 100,000 distinct CDR3 sequences, about 96% seen once, with around 0.43% in the top ten. The sequenced sample was CD8+ T cells from PBMCs. Receptors were obtained from a human donor with Susac syndrome.

CDR3 DNA: TGCAGTGCTAGCCACTTCGGACGGCACGAGTACCAAGAGACCCAGTACTTC. Translating gives CSASHFGRHEYQETQYF. The genes are TRBV20-1 and TRBJ2-5, with D hard to call. The length of the CDR3 is 17 residues. V was cut by 3 bases and J by 0 bases, with 20 bases left in between. Germline-derived CDR1 and CDR2 are DFQATT and SNEGSKA (reference sequence).

This chain joins TRBV27 and TRBJ2-7, with D unresolved. Per the germline V gene, CDR1 is MNHEY and CDR2 is SMNVEV (reference sequence). CDR3 length: 16 amino acids. Between the trimmed V and J ends, which lost 2 bases and 6 bases, there was a span of 20 bases. The CDR3 loop reads CASSLMVPRDAAEQYF. The DNA of the CDR3 is TGTGCCAGCAGTTTAATGGTCCCGCGTGACGCCGCCGAGCAGTACTTC.

This clonotype has a single count. This chain uses TRBV20-1 with TRBJ2-7; D is possibly TRBD1 (6 bases). CDR3 length: 13 amino acids. V was cut by 2 bases and J by 3 bases, with 11 bases left in between. Germline V gene lookup returns CDR1 DFQATT and CDR2 SNEGSKA (reference sequence). The DNA of the CDR3 is TGCAGTGCTAGATCAGGGGAGAGCTACGAGCAGTACTTC. Translated, it gives CSARSGESYEQYF.

This chain connects TRBV20-1 to TRBJ1-1, with 10 bases lining up with TRBD1. Germline CDR1 and CDR2: DFQATT and SNEGSKA (reference sequence). The CDR3 covers 16 residues. V gave up 0 bases and J gave up 8 bases; unmatched junction bases: 12. The CDR3 here is CSARDLGTGDLSEAFF. CDR3 sequence (DNA): TGCAGTGCTAGAGATTTGGGGACAGGGGATTTATCGGAAGCTTTCTTT.

V gene TRBV20-1 combines with J gene TRBJ1-2; D not resolved. The V end was cut by 4 bases, the J end by 4 bases, with 10 bases between. The CDR3 covers 12 residues. Germline V gene sequence: CDR1 DFQATT, CDR2 SNEGSKA (reference sequence). The CDR3 nucleotides are TGCAGTGCTAAAAACGGAGCCTATGGCTACACCTTC. This encodes CSAKNGAYGYTF.

This chain joins TRBV29-1 and TRBJ2-7; D gene unclear. Per the germline V gene, CDR1 is SQVTM and CDR2 is ANQGSEA. The CDR3 totals 13 residues. Trimming stripped 5 bases from V and 0 bases from J, with 11 bases between. The CDR3 coding sequence is TGCAGCGTTAGACTGCCTGGCTCCTACGAGCAGTACGTC. Its translation is CSVRLPGSYEQYV.

The V gene is TRBV9, the J gene TRBJ2-3; D might be TRBD2 (7 bases). This CDR3 has 13 amino acids. Germline V CDR1 and CDR2: SGDLS, YYNGEE. V lost 4 bases and J lost 6, with 12 bases in between. CDR3 nucleotides: TGTGCCAGCAGCCCCGGGGGGCAGGATACGCAGTATTTT. Its protein is CASSPGGQDTQYF.

J is TRBJ1-4 and V is TRBV12-3 or TRBV12-4; D ambiguous. V gave up 4 bases and J gave up 6 bases, with 15 bases separating them. The CDR3 sequence is 15 residues long. As DNA, the CDR3 is TGTGCCAGCAGTTCTCCGGGAGAGCATGATGAAAAACTGTTTTTT. It yields the protein CASSSPGEHDEKLFF.

The chain recombines TRBV7-3 with TRBJ2-6, with D possibly being TRBD1 (6 bases). V was trimmed by 5 bases and J by 0 bases, leaving 14 bases between them. Germline CDR1 and CDR2: SGHTA and FQGTGA. The CDR3 is 17 residues long. DNA for the CDR3: TGTGCCAGCAGCCCCTGGGACAAGAGCTCTGGGGCCAACGTCCTGACTTTC. Translating gives CASSPWDKSSGANVLTF.

This clonotype was detected only once. The J gene is TRBJ2-7, the V gene TRBV28; 7 nucleotides match TRBD2. The CDR3 runs to 15 residues. Per the germline V gene, CDR1 is MDHEN and CDR2 is SYDVKM. V was clipped by 7 bases and J by 3 bases; unmatched bases: 12. DNA for the CDR3: TGTGCCAGCACAGTGCGGACACTAGCGAACTACGAGCAGTACTTC. Translating gives CASTVRTLANYEQYF.

The rearrangement uses TRBV29-1 and TRBJ1-1; D is perhaps TRBD1 (6 bases). CDR1 is SQVTM and CDR2 is ANQGSEA in the germline V gene. This CDR3 region has 12 residues. V was cut by 3 bases and J by 5 bases, with 10 bases left in between. CDR3 bases: TGCAGCGTTGACAGGGGTAGGACTGAAGCTTTCTTT. Its translation: CSVDRGRTEAFF.

This clonotype has only one observation. The rearrangement links TRBV20-1 to TRBJ2-3; no clear D gene. CDR1 and CDR2 (germline): DFQATT, SNEGSKA (reference sequence). The V and J ends lost 1 base and 0 bases respectively, with 11 bases between them. This CDR3 spans 15 amino acids. The CDR3 DNA is TGCAGTGCTAGAGTTGACTCCTCTAGCACAGATACGCAGTATTTT. It yields the protein CSARVDSSSTDTQYF.

The V and J genes are TRBV28 and TRBJ2-7; 8 positions agree with TRBD2. The CDR3 has 14 residues. Germline trimming cut 7 bases from V and 5 bases from J; bases unmatched to any gene: 10. The germline CDR1 and CDR2 sequences are MDHEN and SYDVKM. CDR3: CASTPRGGPNEQYF. The CDR3, as DNA: TGTGCCAGCACCCCCCGGGGGGGCCCCAACGAGCAGTACTTC.

V usage is TRBV24-1 and J usage is TRBJ2-1; perhaps TRBD2 as D (5 bases). Germline CDR1 reads KGHDR; CDR2 reads SFDVKD. This CDR3 region has 13 residues. V lost 4 bases, J lost 6 bases, and 9 bases lay in between. CDR3: CATSELDFNEQFF. CDR3 DNA: TGTGCCACCAGTGAGTTGGACTTCAATGAGCAGTTCTTC.

V and J are TRBV28 and TRBJ2-7, with TRBD1 identical over 7 bases. CDR3 size: 12 residues. CDR1 MDHEN and CDR2 SYDVKM come from the germline V gene. V shed 8 bases, J shed 2 bases, and the junction held 3 bases outside the gene matches. DNA of the CDR3: TGTGCCAGCTGGGACAGTCCCTACGAGCAGTACTTC. Translating gives CASWDSPYEQYF.